The T cell receptor (beta chain) described here comes from a study of blood T cells in healthy people across ages. With each sample, at least 5.5 micrograms of total RNA were extracted. Primed by a sample-barcoded 5' primer and a J-beta primer mix, a second PCR proceeded for about 6 to 11 cycles. TCRdb re-derived calls from the 5' RACE reads in MiXCR, one entry per CDR3 protein. The sample carries around 800,000 distinct CDR3 sequences, 44% recorded once. This CDR3 contains 14 residues. CDR1 is SGHAT and CDR2 is FQDESV in the germline V gene (reference sequence). Sequencing used blood. This receptor was obtained from a man aged 55 to 69 in good health. The J gene is TRBJ2-4, the V gene TRBV11-1; D ambiguous. The J call could be wrong; TRBJ2-5 is a better fit for the DNA end. CDR3 coding DNA: TGTGCCAGCAGCTTAACAAGGGCCCGGGAGACCCAGTACTTC. Translation gives CASSLTRARETQYF.